This T cell receptor beta chain comes out of a study of blood T cell repertoires in COVID-19. Overall study context: Samples taken during acute and convalescent COVID-19 were collected in the United States, Italy and Spain. T cells, B-cell-depleted T cells, or PBMCs supplied cDNA or gDNA.

V lost 7 bases and J 0 bases, leaving 18 bases between the germline ends. The length of the CDR3 is 16 residues. Germline CDR1 is ENHRY and CDR2 is SYGVKD. The table came from immunoSEQ multiplex PCR; TCRdb's copy has only in-frame clones and leaves some out. The table has some 200,000 clones, about 86% seen once. This clonotype originated in a woman aged 50 to 60 with acute or convalescent COVID-19. Specimen: peripheral blood. V gene TRBV10-3 combines with J gene TRBJ1-1; no firm D call. Written as DNA, the CDR3 is TGTGCCATCACCCCGGGAGGGAGGACTTTGAACACTGAAGCTTTCTTT. Translation: CAITPGGRTLNTEAFF.